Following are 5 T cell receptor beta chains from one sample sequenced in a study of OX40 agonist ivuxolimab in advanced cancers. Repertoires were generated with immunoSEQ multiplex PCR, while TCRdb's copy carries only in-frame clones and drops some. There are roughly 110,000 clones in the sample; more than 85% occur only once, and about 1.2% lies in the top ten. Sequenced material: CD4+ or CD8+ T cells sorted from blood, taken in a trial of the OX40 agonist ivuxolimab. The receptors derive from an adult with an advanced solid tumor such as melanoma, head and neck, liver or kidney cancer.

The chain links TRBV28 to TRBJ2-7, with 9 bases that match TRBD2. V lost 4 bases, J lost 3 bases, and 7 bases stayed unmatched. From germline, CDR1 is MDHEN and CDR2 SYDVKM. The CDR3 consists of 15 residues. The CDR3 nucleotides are TGTGCCAGCAGTTGGGTAGCGGGAGACAACTACGAGCAGTACTTC. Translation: CASSWVAGDNYEQYF. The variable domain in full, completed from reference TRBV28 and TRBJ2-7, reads DVKVTQSSRYLVKRTGEKVFLECVQDMDHENMFWYRQDPGLGLRLIYFSYDVKMKEKGDIPEGYSVSREKKERFSLILESASTNQTSMYLCASSWVAGDNYEQYFGPGTRLTVT.

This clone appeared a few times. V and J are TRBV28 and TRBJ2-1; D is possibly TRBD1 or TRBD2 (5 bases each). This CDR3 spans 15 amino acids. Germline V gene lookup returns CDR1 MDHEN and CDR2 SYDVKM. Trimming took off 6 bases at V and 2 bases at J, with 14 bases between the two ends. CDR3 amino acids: CASRSGGMTYNEQFF. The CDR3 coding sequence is TGTGCCAGCAGGTCTGGGGGAATGACCTACAATGAGCAGTTCTTC.

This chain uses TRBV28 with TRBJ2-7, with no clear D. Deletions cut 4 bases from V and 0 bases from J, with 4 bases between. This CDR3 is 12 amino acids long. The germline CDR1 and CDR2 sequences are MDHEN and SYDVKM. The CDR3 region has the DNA TGTGCCAGCAGTTCCCACTCCTACGAGCAGTACTTC. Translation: CASSSHSYEQYF.

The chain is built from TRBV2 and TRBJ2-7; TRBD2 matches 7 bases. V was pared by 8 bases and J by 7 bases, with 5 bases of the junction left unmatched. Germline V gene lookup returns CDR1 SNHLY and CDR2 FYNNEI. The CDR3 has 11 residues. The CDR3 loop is CASGRGGEQYF. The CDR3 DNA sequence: TGTGCCAGCGGGAGGGGCGGGGAGCAGTACTTC.

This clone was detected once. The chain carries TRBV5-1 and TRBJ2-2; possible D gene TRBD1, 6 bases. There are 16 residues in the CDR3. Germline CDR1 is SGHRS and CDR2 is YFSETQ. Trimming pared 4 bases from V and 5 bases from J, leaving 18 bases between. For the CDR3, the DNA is TGCGCCAGCAGCGGGGACACCCCTAGTGGGACCGGGGAGCTGTTTTTT. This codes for CASSGDTPSGTGELFF.